Listed below are T cell receptor beta chains from one sample, sequenced in a study of cytotoxic CD8 clonotypes in ibrutinib-treated CLL. TCRdb's copy holds only in-frame clones and misses some; the assay was immunoSEQ multiplex PCR. This table has 150,000 or so clones, approximately 81% appearing once. Here the sequenced sample was PBMCs, taken after 12 months of ibrutinib treatment. The receptors come from a human donor with chronic lymphocytic leukemia. CDR3s include the opening cysteine and the closing phenylalanine or tryptophan. Size values are once, few and many counts, or a class for expanded clones, and some rows have none.

CDR3	size	V
CASSVGGTEAFF	NA	TRBV9
CASSIEGETNQPQHF	NA	TRBV19
CASSRGLAEGDETQYF	NA	TRBV5-4
CASSFNRGTTGELFF	NA	TRBV13
CASSWTGRQGYTF	NA	TRBV5-8
CASSLRRSSYNEQFF	NA	TRBV7-6
CASSRTTGELFF	NA	TRBV18
CASRASVQGPIHYGYTF	NA	TRBV4-2
CASSPGRTYEQYF	once	TRBV14
CASSFTRAPIQETQYF	once	TRBV6-6
CASSPIRGRTGGNYGYTF	NA	TRBV18
CASSLDLTGGNSEAFF	NA	TRBV5-4
CASSVDGDYYNEQFF	NA	TRBV9
CASSPSRANYGYTF	NA	TRBV5-4
CASSFSGTGVHEQYF	NA	TRBV5-1
CASSPRTSGSSYEQYF	NA	TRBV27
CASSLYLGARETQYF	NA	TRBV7-2
CASSQDDRTSSVNGYTF	NA	TRBV5-2
CSVEGGKNTEAFF	NA	TRBV29-1
CASSIGGNTHEQYF	few	TRBV19
CASSSEGGGQVYGYTF	NA	TRBV18
CASSPPGQAETQYF	NA	TRBV7-8
CASSIGGTGNEKLFF	NA	TRBV19
CASSFGTGFAPWETQYF	NA	TRBV7-6
CASSLAGDQPQHF	NA	TRBV7-2
CASSTRWNEQFF	once	TRBV6-5
CSVEDHGPILSGNTIYF	few	TRBV29-1
CASSQAFEGAGRYEQYF	NA	TRBV4-2
CASSTYGQGAQPQHF	few	TRBV19
CASNSPGTSGYEQYF	NA	TRBV5-1
CASSLGLAGVEQFF	NA	TRBV27
CASSLDRYTEAFF	NA	TRBV11-3
CASSLATNTGELFF	NA	TRBV7-2
CASREGPNEQFF	NA	TRBV6-4
CASSYSLNQPQHF	once	TRBV6-5
CASTQEVNTEAFF	few	TRBV2
CASSVKGGLGYEQYF	NA	TRBV9
CASTQGQDLYGYTF	NA	TRBV18
CASGKRTDANTGELFF	NA	TRBV11-3